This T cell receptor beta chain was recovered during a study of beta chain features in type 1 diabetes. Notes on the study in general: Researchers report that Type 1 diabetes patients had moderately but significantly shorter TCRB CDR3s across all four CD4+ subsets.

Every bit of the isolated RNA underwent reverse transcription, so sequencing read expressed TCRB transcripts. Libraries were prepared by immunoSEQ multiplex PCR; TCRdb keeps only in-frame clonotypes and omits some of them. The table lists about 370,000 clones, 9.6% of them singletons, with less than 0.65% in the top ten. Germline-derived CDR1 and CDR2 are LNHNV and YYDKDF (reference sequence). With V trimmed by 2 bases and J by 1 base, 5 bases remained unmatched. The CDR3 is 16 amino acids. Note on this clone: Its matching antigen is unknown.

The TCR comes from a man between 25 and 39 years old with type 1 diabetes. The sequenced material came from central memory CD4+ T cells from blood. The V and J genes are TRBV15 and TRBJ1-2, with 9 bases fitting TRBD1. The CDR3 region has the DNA TGTGCCACCAGCAGACGGGGACAGGGTGTTAACTATGGCTACACCTTC. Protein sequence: CATSRRGQGVNYGYTF.